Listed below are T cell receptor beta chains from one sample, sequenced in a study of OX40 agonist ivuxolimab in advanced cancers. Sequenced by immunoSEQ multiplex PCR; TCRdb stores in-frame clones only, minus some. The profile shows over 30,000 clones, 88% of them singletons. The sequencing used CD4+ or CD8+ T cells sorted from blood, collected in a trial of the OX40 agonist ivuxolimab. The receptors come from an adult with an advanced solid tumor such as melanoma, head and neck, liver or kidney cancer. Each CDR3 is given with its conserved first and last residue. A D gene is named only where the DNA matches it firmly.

CASSLDSGGLETQYF	TRBV5-4	TRBD1
CASSSPIAGVGFYNEQFF	TRBV7-6	TRBD2
CASSRARALDEQYF	TRBV7-2	.
CASSPDRGLIYEQYF	TRBV5-4	TRBD1
CASGQGGWYTEAFF	TRBV7-9	TRBD1
CASSSLAGWVDEQFF	TRBV19	TRBD2
CASSSDDRVGNSPLHF	TRBV5-6	TRBD1
CATQRDLNYEQYF	TRBV2	.
CASSLEAGRPSLNEQFF	TRBV5-8	.
CASSLSPGRWGTGELFF	TRBV5-1	.
CASSNRNRGSYEQYF	TRBV7-2	TRBD1
CSVEGVGGYTF	TRBV29-1	.
CASADKNTDTQYF	TRBV6-5	.
CASTKSFGGGQGNEQYF	TRBV28	TRBD1
CASSFPPPGTGGRPPLGEQYF	TRBV7-4	TRBD1
CASSFWQGFTDTQYF	TRBV7-9	.
CAGTGTGKYEQYF	TRBV10-1	TRBD1
CASSPGTVEQAFF	TRBV18	.
CSVGGGTGINKETQYF	TRBV29-1	.
CATSRSNEPLHF	TRBV15	.
CASSIQGRLYGYTF	TRBV19	.
CASGQGAYEQYF	TRBV5-1	.
CASSMPAKGEKLFF	TRBV19	.
CASSVVPGGISGNTIYF	TRBV9	TRBD1
CASSPDRGSNQPQHF	TRBV18	TRBD1
CASSNWFKEETQYF	TRBV19	.
CASSLTRELVYGYTF	TRBV18	.
CASSLSTTGYTF	TRBV28	.
CATRQAMNTGELFF	TRBV6-4	.
CASSHLHPDPYEQYF	TRBV7-8	.
CASSVGDGRGTDTQYF	TRBV6-1	.
CASSRATPDPLIGTQYF	TRBV5-1	.
CATKGGMNIQYF	TRBV25-1	.
CAIPIGRSQYF	TRBV28	.
CASSQAVLDTQYF	TRBV14	.
CASSDTQVFGEKLFF	TRBV6-1	.
CATSRGGGARRDTQYF	TRBV15	.
CASSSPGLGEQFF	TRBV5-4	TRBD2
CASTPSTNEKLFF	TRBV28	.
CASSLAEFSGGETQYF	TRBV28	TRBD2
CASSKQGLDSAFF	TRBV19	.
CASSLNTEAFF	TRBV18	.
CASSSPGQGSYEQYF	TRBV28	TRBD1